This TCR beta chain was obtained from a study of blood T cells in healthy people across ages. Then a second PCR, running roughly 7 to 11 cycles, was carried out with a sample-barcoded 5' primer and a J-beta primer mix. Each CDR3 protein is one row after TCRdb ran MiXCR on the 5' RACE reads. The sample includes around 1,000,000 distinct CDR3 sequences, about two fifths seen only once; the top ten take 13%. The CDR3 has 14 residues. V lost 3 bases, J lost 2 bases, and 10 bases lay in between. Germline V gene sequence: CDR1 SGHDN, CDR2 FVKESK. The material sequenced was blood. This TCR derives from a man younger than 30 in good health. The chain uses TRBV14 and TRBJ1-2, with unresolved D. The CDR3 reads CASSHREANYGYTF. DNA of the CDR3: TGTGCCAGCAGCCATAGGGAAGCCAACTATGGCTACACCTTC.